Presented here are 22 T cell receptor beta chains from one specimen sequenced in a study of T cells in Graves' hyperthyroidism and ophthalmopathy (dated by TCRdb to the late 2010s). Libraries were built with multiplex PCR. Sequencing was carried out with an Illumina HiSeq 2000. The TCR beta CDR3 regions were amplified from the RNA transcripts. For the first round of RT-PCR on the TCR CDR3, the HTBI primer set was used together with the Qiagen OneStep RT-PCR kit. TCRdb trimmed public reads at Q25 via fastp, called clones via MiXCR and kept in-frame beta chains. Every entry covers one CDR3 protein and lists the most common genes and DNA from its rows. Recorded for this sample are about 250,000 distinct CDR3 sequences; approximately 14% of them occurred a single time. The ten top clones hold more than 30% of the sample. The sample was blood. Receptors originate from a woman aged 45-65 years with Graves' hyperthyroidism that later progressed to Graves' ophthalmopathy.

In its sample, this clonotype was seen many times. The V gene is TRBV18, the J gene TRBJ2-2; D is unclear. Germline CDR1 reads KGHSH; CDR2 reads LQKENI. The CDR3 consists of 14 residues. V dropped 0 bases and J dropped 7 bases, with 9 bases sitting between them. The CDR3 bases are TGTGCCAGCTCACCACCCGACTTTGGCGGGGAGCTGTTTTTT. Translation: CASSPPDFGGELFF.

This clonotype has a count of ten or more. The chain uses TRBV11-2 and TRBJ2-1; 9 bases agree with TRBD1. Per germline, CDR1 SGHAT and CDR2 FQNNGV. The CDR3 is made up of 16 amino acids. The V gene end was trimmed by 5 bases and the J gene end by 2 bases; junction bases not matched to a gene: 7. For the CDR3, the DNA is TGTGCCAGCAGCGAGGGGGGGACAGGGCCCTACAATGAGCAGTTCTTC. Encoded protein: CASSEGGTGPYNEQFF.

On this clonotype: The junction differs from germline at one of its ends, possibly a read error. The chain has TRBV2 and TRBJ2-3; tentative D call: TRBD2 (6 bases). Looked up from germline, CDR1 is SNHLY and CDR2 is FYNNEI. The CDR3 runs 16 residues. Here the CDR3 DNA reads TGTGCCAGCAGTGAAGGATCTAGCGCAAGCACAGATATGCAGTATTTT. Translating gives CASSEGSSASTDMQYF.

There are many counts of this clonotype. V gene TRBV18 combines with J gene TRBJ2-7; D possibly corresponds to TRBD2 (6 bases). The germline V gene has CDR1 KGHSH and CDR2 LQKENI. V lost 0 bases, J lost 2 bases, and 14 bases lay in between. CDR3 length equals 16 residues. CDR3 sequence reads: CASSPPWAGKPYEQYF. The CDR3 nucleotides are TGTGCCAGCTCACCACCATGGGCGGGAAAGCCCTACGAGCAGTACTTC.

This chain's CDR3 is CASSPTGGLNNEQFF. The DNA for the CDR3 is TGCGCCAGCAGCCCCACGGGAGGGCTTAACAATGAGCAGTTCTTC. The chain has TRBV5-1 and TRBJ2-1; 8 bases line up with TRBD2. With 4 bases clipped from V and 5 bases from J, the junction kept 8 bases outside the gene matches. This CDR3 is 15 amino acids long. Germline CDR1 SGHRS, CDR2 YFSETQ.

This clonotype was counted at least ten times. This chain's CDR3 is CASSLATYGYTF. CDR3 nucleotides: TGTGCCAGCAGCTTAGCGACGTATGGCTACACCTTC. This chain links TRBV7-9 with TRBJ1-2; D remains unclear. V was trimmed by 0 bases and J by 5 bases, leaving 4 bases between them. The CDR3 is 12 amino acids. CDR1 is SEHNR, CDR2 FQNEAQ, per germline (reference sequence).

This chain connects TRBV6-2 or TRBV6-3 to TRBJ1-5, with no clear D. V dropped 6 bases and J dropped 3 bases, with 15 bases sitting between them. The germline V gene encodes CDR1 MNHEY and CDR2 SVGEGT. The CDR3 length is 15 residues. The CDR3 DNA sequence: TGTGCCAGCAGCCCCGACGGGCAGTACAATCAGCCCCAGCATTTT. Encoded protein: CASSPDGQYNQPQHF.

The chain has TRBV9 and TRBJ2-1, with 10 bases identical to TRBD2. Germline V lookup: CDR1 SGDLS, CDR2 YYNGEE. The CDR3 totals 14 residues. The V gene end was trimmed by 0 bases and the J gene end by 7 bases; junction bases not matched to a gene: 1. For the CDR3, the DNA is TGTGCCAGCAGCGTAGCACTAGCGGGAAATGAGCAGTTCTTC. It translates to CASSVALAGNEQFF.

This clonotype has a count of ten or more. V is TRBV27 and J is TRBJ2-5; no clear D gene. The CDR3 has 13 amino acids. Germline V gene sequence: CDR1 MNHEY, CDR2 SMNVEV (reference sequence). V was cut by 5 bases and J by 4 bases, with 11 bases left in between. CDR3 nucleotide sequence: TGTGCCAGCAGTCGGAGTAGGACAGAGACCCAGTACTTC. This codes for CASSRSRTETQYF.

Many counts were recorded for this clonotype. The chain has TRBV19 and TRBJ1-1; D is undetermined. This CDR3 is built from 13 residues. The V end lost 3 bases, the J end lost 4 bases, and 9 bases lay between the germline ends. Germline CDR1 LNHDA, CDR2 SQIVND (reference sequence). CDR3 residues: CASSMRPITEAFF. In DNA, the CDR3 is TGTGCCAGTAGTATGCGACCGATCACTGAAGCTTTCTTT.

At least ten counts were recorded for this clonotype. The genes are TRBV27 and TRBJ2-3; 9 bases are shared with TRBD2. With 3 bases clipped from V and 3 bases from J, the junction kept 4 bases outside the gene matches. The CDR3 has 15 residues. Germline CDR1 reads MNHEY; CDR2 reads SMNVEV (reference sequence). The CDR3 spells CASSFSGSRTDTQYF. As DNA, the CDR3 is TGTGCCAGCAGTTTTAGCGGGAGTCGGACAGATACGCAGTATTTT.

The sample holds many counts of this clonotype. The chain joins TRBV2 to TRBJ1-5; D unclear. Germline V gene sequence: CDR1 SNHLY, CDR2 FYNNEI. V lost 4 bases to trimming and J lost 3 bases, with 7 bases between them. This CDR3 has 13 amino acids. This CDR3 reads CASSVSLNQPQHF. CDR3 DNA sequence: TGTGCCAGCAGTGTGTCACTCAATCAGCCCCAGCATTTT.

This chain uses TRBV5-1 with TRBJ1-4; D is unclear. The CDR3 extends over 15 amino acids. The V and J ends lost 4 bases and 0 bases respectively, with 10 bases between them. Germline V gene sequence: CDR1 SGHRS, CDR2 YFSETQ. The CDR3 loop is CASSPDGATNEKLFF. The CDR3 DNA reads as TGCGCCAGCAGCCCTGACGGGGCAACTAATGAAAAACTGTTTTTT.

This clonotype was seen repeatedly, ten times or more. The rearrangement uses TRBV5-1 and TRBJ2-6, with 7 bases identical to TRBD1. V shed 3 bases and J 3 bases; nucleotides not matched to a gene: 15. CDR1 and CDR2 (germline): SGHRS, YFSETQ. The CDR3 contains 19 residues. The CDR3 loop reads CASSSTGVYRFGGANVLTF. In DNA form, the CDR3 reads TGCGCCAGCAGCTCTACAGGGGTATACCGGTTTGGTGGGGCCAACGTCCTGACTTTC.

Concerning this clonotype itself: Sequence at one end of the junction differs from germline and may be a read error. The chain carries TRBV5-1 and TRBJ2-6; 9 bases agree with TRBD1. The CDR3 extends over 19 amino acids. Germline V gene sequence: CDR1 SGHRS, CDR2 YFSETQ. This CDR3 reads CASSLGAGTGKSGANVLTF. The CDR3 DNA is TGCGCCAGCAGTTTGGGGGCCGGGACAGGGAAATCTGGGGCCAACGTCCTGACTTTC.

This clonotype was seen ten or more times. The chain joins TRBV28 to TRBJ2-1; no clear D. The germline V gene encodes CDR1 MDHEN and CDR2 SYDVKM. V was shortened by 8 bases and J by 2 bases, with 19 bases between the two germline ends. CDR3 length: 16 amino acids. Written as DNA, the CDR3 is TGTGCCAGCGTATCCGGCTCCCCTCCCCCCTACAATGAGCAGTTCTTC. It yields the protein CASVSGSPPPYNEQFF.

The chain joins TRBV18 to TRBJ2-7; 8 bases align to TRBD1. The CDR3 loop spans 14 amino acids. Germline CDR1 KGHSH, CDR2 LQKENI. V lost 0 bases to trimming and J lost 7 bases; unmatched junction nucleotides: 5. CDR3 bases: TGTGCCAGCTCACCACCGGGCAGGGGGCAGGAGCAGTACTTC. Its translation: CASSPPGRGQEQYF.

This clonotype occurred a few times. The chain is built from TRBV6-1 and TRBJ1-2; 8 bases line up with TRBD1. V trimming: 6 bases; J trimming: 4 bases; junction bases outside the gene matches: 10. Per the germline V gene, CDR1 is MNHNS and CDR2 is SASEGT. This CDR3 has 15 residues. The CDR3 DNA is TGTGCCAGCAGGTCCCTGGGACAGGAGATCTATGGCTACACCTTC. Encoded protein: CASRSLGQEIYGYTF.

This clonotype has a count of ten or more. The V call is TRBV28, the J call TRBJ1-1; D unclear. Germline CDR1 MDHEN, CDR2 SYDVKM. V lost 3 bases, J lost 10 bases, and 18 bases lay in between. The CDR3 has 14 residues. The CDR3 DNA sequence: TGTGCCAGCAGTTTTGGTCTATCCTTAATGGGAGCTTTCTTT. Its translation: CASSFGLSLMGAFF.

This clonotype was seen ten or more times. The rearrangement links TRBV6-1 to TRBJ2-7; 13 bases align to TRBD2. V lost 2 bases to trimming and J lost 3 bases; unmatched junction nucleotides: 4. The CDR3 spans 16 residues. The germline V gene encodes CDR1 MNHNS and CDR2 SASEGT. DNA of the CDR3: TGTGCCAGCAGTGAATCGCGGACTAGCGGGAGCTACGAGCAGTACTTC. This encodes CASSESRTSGSYEQYF.

As regards this clonotype: This may be a read error: a much more frequent sequence differs by one nucleotide. V gene TRBV18 combines with J gene TRBJ2-6; 9 positions agree with TRBD1. The CDR3 spans 17 residues. CDR1 KGHSH and CDR2 LQKENI come from the germline V gene. In DNA form, the CDR3 reads TGTCCCAGCCGCCGACAGGGGGGAACCTCTGGGGCCAACGTCCTGACTTTC. It specifies CPSRRQGGTSGANVLTF.

This chain links TRBV3-1 with TRBJ2-1; 9 positions agree with TRBD2. Trimming took 1 base from V and 6 from J; bases not matched to a gene: 7. Germline assignment: CDR1 LGHDT and CDR2 YNNKEL (reference sequence). The CDR3 is 16 residues long. The CDR3 region has the DNA TGTGCCAGCAGCCAAGTTATTAGCGGGAGCACCAATGAGCAGTTCTTC. Translated: CASSQVISGSTNEQFF.